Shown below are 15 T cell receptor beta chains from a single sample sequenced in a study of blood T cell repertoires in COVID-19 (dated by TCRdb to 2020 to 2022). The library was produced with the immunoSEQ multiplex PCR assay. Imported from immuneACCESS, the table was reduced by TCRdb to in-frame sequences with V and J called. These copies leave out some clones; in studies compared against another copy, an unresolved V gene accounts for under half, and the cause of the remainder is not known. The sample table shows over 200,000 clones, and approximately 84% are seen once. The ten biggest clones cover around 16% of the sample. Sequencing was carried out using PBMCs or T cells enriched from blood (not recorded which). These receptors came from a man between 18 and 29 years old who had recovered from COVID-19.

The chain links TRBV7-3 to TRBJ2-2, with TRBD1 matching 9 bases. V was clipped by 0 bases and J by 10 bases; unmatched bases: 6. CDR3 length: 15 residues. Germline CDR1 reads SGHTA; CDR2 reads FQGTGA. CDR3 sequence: CASSLTGTGYEELFF. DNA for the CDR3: TGTGCCAGCAGCTTAACCGGGACAGGGTATGAGGAGCTGTTTTTT.

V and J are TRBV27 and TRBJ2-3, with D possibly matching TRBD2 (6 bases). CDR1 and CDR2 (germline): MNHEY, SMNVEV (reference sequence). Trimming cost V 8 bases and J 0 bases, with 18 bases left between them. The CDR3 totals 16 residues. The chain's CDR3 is CASGPWEELSTDTQYF. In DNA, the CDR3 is TGTGCCAGCGGACCTTGGGAGGAACTAAGCACAGATACGCAGTATTTT.

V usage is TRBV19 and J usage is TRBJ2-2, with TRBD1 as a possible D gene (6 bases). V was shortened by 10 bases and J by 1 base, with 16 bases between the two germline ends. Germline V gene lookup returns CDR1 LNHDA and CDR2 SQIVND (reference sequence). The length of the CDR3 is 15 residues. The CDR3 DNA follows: TGTGCCAAAAGACGGGAACAGGGGAACACCGGGGAGCTGTTTTTT. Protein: CAKRREQGNTGELFF.

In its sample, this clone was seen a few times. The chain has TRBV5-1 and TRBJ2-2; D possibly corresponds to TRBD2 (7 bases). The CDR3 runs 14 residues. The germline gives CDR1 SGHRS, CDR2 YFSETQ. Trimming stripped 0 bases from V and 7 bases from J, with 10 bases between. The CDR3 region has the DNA TGCGCCAGCAGCTTGGACAGGGAGGGCGGGGAGCTGTTTTTT. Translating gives CASSLDREGGELFF.

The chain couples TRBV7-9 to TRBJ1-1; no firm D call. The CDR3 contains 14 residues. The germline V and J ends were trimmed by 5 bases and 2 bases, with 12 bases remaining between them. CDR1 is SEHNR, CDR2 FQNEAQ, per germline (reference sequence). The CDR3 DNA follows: TGTGCCAGCAGCACGATGATACTTAACACTGAAGCTTTCTTT. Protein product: CASSTMILNTEAFF.

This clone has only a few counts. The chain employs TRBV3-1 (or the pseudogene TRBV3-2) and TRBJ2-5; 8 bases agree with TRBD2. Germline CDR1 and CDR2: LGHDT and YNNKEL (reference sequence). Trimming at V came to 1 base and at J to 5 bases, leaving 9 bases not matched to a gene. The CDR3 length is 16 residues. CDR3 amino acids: CASSQGGGGTQETQYF. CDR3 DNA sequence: TGTGCCAGCAGCCAAGGGGGCGGGGGGACCCAGGAGACCCAGTACTTC.

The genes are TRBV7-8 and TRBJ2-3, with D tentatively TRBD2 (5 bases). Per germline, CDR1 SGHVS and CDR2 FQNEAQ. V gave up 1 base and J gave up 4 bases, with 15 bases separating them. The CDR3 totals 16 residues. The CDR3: CASSLVPARTADTQYF. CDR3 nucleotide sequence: TGTGCCAGCAGCTTAGTTCCAGCCCGGACTGCAGATACGCAGTATTTT.

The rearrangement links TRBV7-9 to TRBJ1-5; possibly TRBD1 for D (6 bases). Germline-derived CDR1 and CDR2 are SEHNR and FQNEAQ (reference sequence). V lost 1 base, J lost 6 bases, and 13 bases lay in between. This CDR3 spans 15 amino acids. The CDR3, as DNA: TGTGCCAGCAGCTTAGAAGAGGGGGGGCCTCAGCCCCAGCATTTT. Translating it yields CASSLEEGGPQPQHF.

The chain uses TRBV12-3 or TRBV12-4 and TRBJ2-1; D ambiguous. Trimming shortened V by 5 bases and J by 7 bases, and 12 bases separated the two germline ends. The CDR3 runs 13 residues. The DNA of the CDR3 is TGTGCCAGCAGTCCCCCTCCGAGGAATGAGCAGTTCTTC. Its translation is CASSPPPRNEQFF.

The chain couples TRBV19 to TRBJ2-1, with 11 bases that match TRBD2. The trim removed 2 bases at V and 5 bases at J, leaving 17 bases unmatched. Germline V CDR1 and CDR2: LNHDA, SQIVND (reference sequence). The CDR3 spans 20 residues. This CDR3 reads CASSIFPSGRSPTIHNEQFF. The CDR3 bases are TGTGCCAGTAGTATATTTCCTAGCGGGAGGTCACCCACGATCCACAATGAGCAGTTCTTC.

CDR3 bases: TGTGCCAGCAGTTTACGCGGGACAGGACCCTATGGCTACACCTTC. Its protein product is CASSLRGTGPYGYTF. The chain combines TRBV27 with TRBJ1-2, with 8 positions matching TRBD1. Losses at the gene ends were 2 bases for V and 4 bases for J; bases not matched to a gene: 6. The length of the CDR3 is 15 residues. The V gene's germline CDR1 is MNHEY and CDR2 SMNVEV (reference sequence).

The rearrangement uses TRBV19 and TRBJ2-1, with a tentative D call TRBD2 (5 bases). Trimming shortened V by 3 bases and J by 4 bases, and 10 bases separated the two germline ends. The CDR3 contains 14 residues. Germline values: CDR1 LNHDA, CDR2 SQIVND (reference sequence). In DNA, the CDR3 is TGTGCCAGTAGTATCGGCGGGTCATACAATGAGCAGTTCTTC. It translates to CASSIGGSYNEQFF.

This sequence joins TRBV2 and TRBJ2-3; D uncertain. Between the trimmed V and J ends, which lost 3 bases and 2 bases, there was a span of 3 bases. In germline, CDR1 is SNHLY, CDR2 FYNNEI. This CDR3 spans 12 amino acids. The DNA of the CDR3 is TGTGCCAGCAGTGAGGCCACAGATACGCAGTATTTT. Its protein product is CASSEATDTQYF.

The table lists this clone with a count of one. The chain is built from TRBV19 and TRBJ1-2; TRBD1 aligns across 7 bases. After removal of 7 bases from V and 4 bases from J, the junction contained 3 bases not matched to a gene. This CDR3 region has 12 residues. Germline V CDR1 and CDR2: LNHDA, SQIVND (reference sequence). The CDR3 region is CASMAGGYGYTF. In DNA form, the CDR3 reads TGTGCCAGTATGGCAGGGGGCTATGGCTACACCTTC.

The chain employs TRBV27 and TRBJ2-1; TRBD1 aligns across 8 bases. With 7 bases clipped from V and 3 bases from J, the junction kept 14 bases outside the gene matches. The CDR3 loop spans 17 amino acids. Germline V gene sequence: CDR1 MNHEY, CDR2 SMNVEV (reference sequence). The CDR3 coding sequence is TGTGCCAGCACTTCATTAAGGACGGGACAGGTCTACAATGAGCAGTTCTTC. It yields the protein CASTSLRTGQVYNEQFF.